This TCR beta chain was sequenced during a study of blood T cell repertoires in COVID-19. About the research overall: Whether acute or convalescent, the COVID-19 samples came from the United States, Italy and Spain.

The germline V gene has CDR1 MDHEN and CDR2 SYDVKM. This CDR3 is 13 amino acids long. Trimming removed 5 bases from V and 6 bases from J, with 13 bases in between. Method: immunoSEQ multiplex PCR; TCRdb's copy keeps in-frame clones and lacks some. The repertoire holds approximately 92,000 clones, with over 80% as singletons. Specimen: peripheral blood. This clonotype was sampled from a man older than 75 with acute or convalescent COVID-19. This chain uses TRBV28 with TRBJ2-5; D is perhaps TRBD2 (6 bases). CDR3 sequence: CASSPGLPQTQYF. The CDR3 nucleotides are TGTGCCAGCAGTCCGGGACTGCCTCAGACCCAGTACTTC.